A single sample is the source of the 20 T cell receptor beta chains below, sequenced in a study of early T cells in non-severe SARS-CoV-2 infection. Each CDR3 protein gets one entry after TCRdb re-called the 5' RACE reads with MiXCR. The data contain more than 85,000 distinct CDR3 sequences, approximately 17% of them singletons. The sequencing here drew on whole blood, taken at baseline. Receptors originate from an adult who was a healthcare worker with PCR-confirmed SARS-CoV-2 infection or an uninfected control (not recorded which).

This clonotype has just a few counts. V usage is TRBV6-2 or TRBV6-3 and J usage is TRBJ2-2, with 10 bases lining up with TRBD2. J was trimmed by 3 bases and V by 2 bases; bases with no gene match: 3. Germline lookup yields CDR1 MNHEY and CDR2 SVGEGT. CDR3 length: 16 amino acids. CDR3 protein: CASSYPSGSHTGELFF. CDR3 DNA sequence: TGTGCCAGCAGTTACCCTAGCGGGAGTCACACCGGGGAGCTGTTTTTT.

This clonotype was picked up a small number of times. V gene TRBV6-6 combines with J gene TRBJ1-1; possibly TRBD1 for D (6 bases). Deletions cut 2 bases from V and 2 bases from J, with 15 bases between. The CDR3 consists of 16 residues. Germline V gives CDR1 MNHNY, CDR2 SVGAGI (reference sequence). Here the CDR3 reads CASSYSLTGINTEAFF. As DNA, the CDR3 is TGTGCCAGCAGTTACAGTTTGACAGGAATAAACACTGAAGCTTTCTTT.

This clonotype has ten or more counts. J is TRBJ2-7 and V is TRBV9, with a possible D match to TRBD2 (6 bases). The germline V gene has CDR1 SGDLS and CDR2 YYNGEE. Trimming shortened V by 0 bases and J by 4 bases, and 14 bases separated the two germline ends. CDR3 length: 15 residues. The CDR3 DNA sequence: TGTGCCAGCAGCGTAGCCCCGGAGGGCGTGTACGAGCAGTACTTC. Translating gives CASSVAPEGVYEQYF.

This clonotype was observed a handful of times. This chain joins TRBV10-1 and TRBJ2-1, with no clear D. CDR3 length equals 12 residues. Trimming removed 2 bases at V and 7 bases at J, with 6 bases between. The germline V gene encodes CDR1 WNHNN and CDR2 SYGVQD (reference sequence). The CDR3 spells CASSEIANEQFF. Here the CDR3 DNA reads TGCGCCAGCAGTGAGATAGCAAATGAGCAGTTCTTC.

The genes are TRBV4-1 and TRBJ2-1, with a possible D match to TRBD2 (6 bases). Germline CDR1 reads MGHRA; CDR2 reads YSYEKL. The V and J ends lost 3 bases and 6 bases respectively, with 15 bases between them. The CDR3 has 15 amino acids. The CDR3: CASSQPGTGSNEQFF. CDR3 sequence (DNA): TGCGCCAGCAGCCAGCCCGGGACTGGAAGCAATGAGCAGTTCTTC.

Only a few counts were recorded for this clonotype. The genes are TRBV4-1 and TRBJ2-7; 7 bases agree with TRBD1. V dropped 1 base and J dropped 6; count of bases not matched to a gene: 3. The CDR3 sequence is 13 residues long. Germline assignment: CDR1 MGHRA and CDR2 YSYEKL. The CDR3 DNA is TGCGCCAGCAGCCAAGTTCGACAGGGCGAGCAGTACTTC. Its translation is CASSQVRQGEQYF.

V usage is TRBV7-6 and J usage is TRBJ2-1; 9 bases fit TRBD2. With V trimmed by 3 bases and J by 0 bases, 9 bases remained unmatched. This CDR3 is built from 18 residues. CDR1 is SGHVS, CDR2 FNYEAQ, per germline. CDR3 sequence (DNA): TGTGCCAGCAGCTTCGGGGGACTTAGCGGGAGCTCCTACAATGAGCAGTTCTTC. Encoded protein: CASSFGGLSGSSYNEQFF.

Of note for this clonotype: A much larger clonotype is one base distant, so this may be a read error. V and J are TRBV20-1 and TRBJ2-3, with 10 positions matching TRBD2. Germline V gives CDR1 DFQATT, CDR2 SNEGSKA (reference sequence). The CDR3 sequence is 15 residues long. CDR3 in amino acids: CSARAPSGSPDRQYF. Here the CDR3 DNA reads TGCAGTGCTAGAGCCCCTAGCGGGAGCCCAGATAGGCAGTATTTT.

This clonotype occurred a few times. The CDR3 DNA follows: TGTGCCAGCAGTGATCGCCTAGCGGGAGTACATGAGCAGTTCTTC. Its translation: CASSDRLAGVHEQFF. V and J are TRBV2 and TRBJ2-1; 10 bases are shared with TRBD2. J gave up 8 bases and V 3 bases, and 7 bases lay outside the gene matches. Germline CDR1 SNHLY, CDR2 FYNNEI. The length of the CDR3 is 15 residues.

The chain combines TRBV6-5 with TRBJ2-7; 7 bases match TRBD1. After removal of 3 bases from V and 4 bases from J, the junction contained 3 bases not matched to a gene. Germline values: CDR1 MNHEY, CDR2 SVGAGI. The CDR3 is 13 residues long. The chain's CDR3 is CASSYEGAYEQYF. The DNA of the CDR3 is TGTGCCAGCAGTTATGAGGGGGCGTACGAGCAGTACTTC.

This clonotype has only a few counts. This sequence joins TRBV28 and TRBJ2-7; 8 positions agree with TRBD1. The V segment lost 1 base and the J segment 9 bases; nucleotides outside the gene matches: 8. The V gene's germline CDR1 is MDHEN and CDR2 SYDVKM. The CDR3 length is 14 residues. The CDR3 DNA sequence: TGTGCCAGCAGTTTATCAGACAGGGGCGACGGGCAGTACTTC. This codes for CASSLSDRGDGQYF.

The chain employs TRBV12-3 or TRBV12-4 and TRBJ1-2; D call uncertain. This CDR3 is built from 14 residues. V lost 0 bases to trimming and J lost 4 bases, with 9 bases between them. The CDR3 spells CASSLALASYGYTF. The CDR3 DNA reads TGTGCCAGCAGTTTAGCGCTCGCGAGCTATGGCTACACCTTC.

The chain employs TRBV7-8 and TRBJ2-3; D might be TRBD2 (6 bases). Per germline, CDR1 SGHVS and CDR2 FQNEAQ. V lost 5 bases, J lost 0 bases, and 18 bases lay in between. CDR3 length: 17 amino acids. CDR3 DNA: TGTGCCAGCAGCCCTGCTAGGGCTAGCGTAAGCACAGATACGCAGTATTTT. It specifies CASSPARASVSTDTQYF. Using reference TRBV7-8 and TRBJ2-3 for the parts outside the CDR3, the full variable domain is GAGVSQSPRYKVAKRGQDVALRCDPISGHVSLFWYQQALGQGPEFLTYFQNEAQLDKSGLPSDRFFAERPEGSVSTLKIQRTQQEDSAVYLCASSPARASVSTDTQYFGPGTRLTVL.

This chain connects TRBV20-1 to TRBJ2-5; 8 bases match TRBD1. Germline V gives CDR1 DFQATT, CDR2 SNEGSKA (reference sequence). This CDR3 is 12 amino acids long. The V gene end was trimmed by 6 bases and the J gene end by 5 bases; junction bases not matched to a gene: 5. This chain's CDR3 is CSALTGDETQYF. DNA for the CDR3: TGCAGTGCCCTGACAGGGGATGAGACCCAGTACTTC.

This clonotype was seen more than once but under ten times. This chain connects TRBV4-3 to TRBJ2-5, with TRBD2 as a possible D gene (6 bases). The CDR3 covers 16 residues. The V and J ends lost 0 bases and 2 bases respectively, with 13 bases between them. The germline V gene encodes CDR1 LGHNA and CDR2 YSLEER. The DNA for the CDR3 is TGCGCCAGCAGCCAAGAAGTAACCCGGGGGCAAGAGACCCAGTACTTC. Its protein is CASSQEVTRGQETQYF.

This clonotype turned up a few times. This chain links TRBV4-3 with TRBJ2-7, with 10 bases aligning to TRBD2. Germline V gives CDR1 LGHNA, CDR2 YSLEER. The CDR3 extends over 16 amino acids. Trimming at V came to 1 base and at J to 0 bases, leaving 3 bases not matched to a gene. The DNA for the CDR3 is TGCGCCAGCAGCCAAGGACTAGCGGGCTCCTCCTACGAGCAGTACTTC. It encodes CASSQGLAGSSYEQYF.

A few counts support this clonotype. This chain joins TRBV7-9 and TRBJ1-1; D gene unclear. V was trimmed by 6 bases and J by 5 bases, leaving 13 bases between them. The CDR3 loop spans 13 amino acids. Germline loops: CDR1 SEHNR, CDR2 FQNEAQ (reference sequence). CDR3 residues: CASRFGPTTEAFF. The CDR3 bases are TGTGCCAGCAGATTCGGACCGACAACTGAAGCTTTCTTT. Based on the CDR3 plus reference TRBV7-9 and TRBJ1-1, the full variable domain is DTGVSQNPRHKITKRGQNVTFRCDPISEHNRLYWYRQTLGQGPEFLTYFQNEAQLEKSRLLSDRFSAERPKGSFSTLEIQRTEQGDSAMYLCASRFGPTTEAFFGQGTRLTVV.

This clonotype was picked up a small number of times. The V and J genes are TRBV12-3 or TRBV12-4 and TRBJ2-1; D is ambiguous. CDR3 length equals 13 residues. The V gene lost 6 bases and the J gene lost 4 bases, with 10 bases spanning the gap. In nucleotides, the CDR3 is TGTGCCAGCAGGGAGTTGGGTTACAATGAGCAGTTCTTC. Encoded protein: CASRELGYNEQFF.

This clonotype was counted ten times or more. The chain links TRBV6-2 or TRBV6-3 to TRBJ2-7; D unclear. From germline, CDR1 is MNHEY and CDR2 SVGEGT. Trimming cost V 2 bases and J 5 bases, with 10 bases left between them. The CDR3 runs 13 residues. CDR3 amino acids: CASSYVTGHEQYF. The CDR3 DNA reads TGTGCCAGCAGTTACGTCACGGGCCACGAGCAGTACTTC.

V usage is TRBV4-3 and J usage is TRBJ2-5, with TRBD2 matching over 7 bases. CDR3 size: 18 residues. Germline V gene lookup returns CDR1 LGHNA and CDR2 YSLEER. Germline trimming cut 0 bases from V and 5 bases from J; bases unmatched to any gene: 15. The CDR3 loop reads CASSQDFDAGASGETQYF. The CDR3 DNA is TGCGCCAGCAGCCAAGATTTCGACGCGGGAGCTTCCGGGGAGACCCAGTACTTC.